Below are 15 T cell receptor beta chains sequenced from a single sample in a study of read filtering for tumor transcriptome and immune sequencing. From 300 to 450 ng of RNA, a library with molecular barcoded alpha/delta and beta/gamma adaptors was made. TCRdb reprocessed the reads with MiXCR, giving one entry per CDR3 protein. This table holds roughly 38,000 distinct CDR3 sequences, roughly an eighth found once. Sequenced material: a population of CD138-negative cells sorted from bone marrow. Receptors originate from a donor over 35 with multiple myeloma.

This clonotype was picked up many times. The rearrangement joins TRBV6-5 to TRBJ1-2; D is perhaps TRBD1 (6 bases). Germline V lookup: CDR1 MNHEY, CDR2 SVGAGI. V lost 6 bases, J lost 8 bases, and 16 bases lay in between. The length of the CDR3 is 13 residues. CDR3 loop: CASRETTGTGYTF. The CDR3 DNA follows: TGTGCCAGCAGGGAGACGACAGGAACCGGCTACACCTTC.

This clonotype was recorded at least ten times. The chain combines TRBV29-1 with TRBJ1-1, with D perhaps TRBD1 (6 bases). Germline V gene sequence: CDR1 SQVTM, CDR2 ANQGSEA. V lost 7 bases and J 0 bases, leaving 12 bases between the germline ends. The CDR3 loop spans 13 amino acids. CDR3 bases: TGCAGCGCACGGGGACAACTGAACACTGAAGCTTTCTTT. Residues: CSARGQLNTEAFF.

As for this clonotype: No conserved phenylalanine or tryptophan ends this CDR3, so it is likely a read error. The limits of the CDR3 on the DNA are not certain, so only TCRdb's listed CDR3 is given. V and J are TRBV29-1 and TRBJ2-1; the D call TRBD1 from the table was never checked on the DNA. The length of the CDR3 is 13 amino acids, counting both ends. Germline CDR1 SQVTM, CDR2 ANQGSEA. Here the CDR3 reads CSVGGRDYNEQLS.

This clonotype was counted many times. V gene TRBV7-9 combines with J gene TRBJ2-5; D unresolved. V shed 4 bases and J shed 3 bases, with 6 bases lying between them. The germline gives CDR1 SEHNR, CDR2 FQNEAQ (reference sequence). The CDR3 runs 12 residues. The CDR3 loop is CASSSFKETQYF. The CDR3 DNA reads TGTGCCAGCAGCTCTTTTAAAGAGACCCAGTACTTC.

This clonotype has at least ten counts. The rearrangement links TRBV2 to TRBJ1-5, with a possible D match to TRBD1 (6 bases). This CDR3 contains 14 residues. Trimming removed 6 bases at V and 2 bases at J, with 11 bases between. Germline CDR1 and CDR2: SNHLY and FYNNEI. CDR3 sequence reads: CASSTGLGNQPQHF. CDR3 bases: TGTGCCAGCAGCACAGGGTTGGGCAATCAGCCCCAGCATTTT.

This clonotype was observed many times. J is TRBJ1-1 and V is TRBV29-1; D remains unclear. CDR3 length: 12 residues. The V end was cut by 4 bases, the J end by 5 bases, with 11 bases between. From germline, CDR1 is SQVTM and CDR2 ANQGSEA. In DNA, the CDR3 is TGCAGCGTTGTGGGGTTTGGGACTGAAGCTTTCTTT. Its protein product is CSVVGFGTEAFF.

Only a few counts were recorded for this clonotype. Given a much more abundant clone one base away, this may be a read error. The V call is TRBV27, the J call TRBJ2-7, with 7 bases identical to TRBD2. Germline V gene lookup returns CDR1 MNHEY and CDR2 SMNVEV (reference sequence). CDR3 length: 14 amino acids. CDR3 DNA sequence: TGTGCCGGCAGTTTATCAGCGGGGTACAACGAGCAGTACTTC. Its translation is CAGSLSAGYNEQYF.

A few counts support this clonotype. A read error may be the cause here, since a much bigger clone is one base away. The CDR3 DNA reads as TGTGCCACCTGTGATCCGGACAGCTACGATACGCAGTATTTT. It is translated as CATCDPDSYDTQYF. The V call is TRBV24-1, the J call TRBJ2-3; TRBD1 is a possible D gene (6 bases). This CDR3 spans 14 amino acids. CDR1 and CDR2 (germline): KGHDR, SFDVKD.

This clonotype has ten or more counts. This chain uses TRBV20-1 with TRBJ2-3; D ambiguous. This CDR3 spans 14 amino acids. The germline V gene encodes CDR1 DFQATT and CDR2 SNEGSKA (reference sequence). Trimming took 5 bases from V and 0 from J, leaving 12 bases between them. CDR3 in DNA: TGCAGTGCTGCAAGTAGAGGTAGCACAGATACGCAGTATTTT. Encoded protein: CSAASRGSTDTQYF.

This clonotype has just a few counts. With a much larger clone just one base away, this may be a read error. This rearrangement joins TRBV5-1 to TRBJ2-1, with a possible D match to TRBD2 (5 bases). The V gene lost 6 bases and the J gene lost 0 bases, with 13 bases spanning the gap. CDR1 and CDR2 (germline): SGHRS, YFSETQ. This CDR3 contains 15 residues. CDR3 region: CASKTICGSYNEQFF. CDR3 DNA sequence: TGCGCCAGCAAGACTATCTGCGGCTCCTACAATGAGCAGTTCTTC.

This clonotype occurred many times. The chain carries TRBV6-1 and TRBJ1-5; maybe TRBD1 (6 bases). The CDR3 contains 15 residues. Germline V gene sequence: CDR1 MNHNS, CDR2 SASEGT. V was trimmed by 6 bases and J by 5 bases, leaving 17 bases between them. The CDR3 DNA reads as TGTGCCAGCAGGGGCCTTACAGGGAAATATCAGCCCCAGCATTTT. Translation gives CASRGLTGKYQPQHF.

This clonotype was counted many times. A much larger clone is a single base away; this may be a read error. The gene calls are TRBV11-2 and TRBJ2-1, with D possibly TRBD2 on 6 matching bases. The CDR3 is 13 residues long. Germline V CDR1 and CDR2: SGHAT, FQNNGV. The CDR3 DNA reads TGTGCCAGCAGCTTGCAGGACTACAATGAGGAGTTCTTC. Protein sequence: CASSLQDYNEEFF.

About this clonotype: It is likely a read error: a sequence one base away is far more abundant. The chain uses TRBV6-5 and TRBJ2-1, with 7 positions matching TRBD2. This CDR3 comprises 15 residues. V shed 4 bases and J 6 bases; nucleotides not matched to a gene: 9. The germline gives CDR1 MNHEY, CDR2 SVGAGI. This chain's CDR3 is CASSSRPAGLNEQFF. In nucleotides, the CDR3 is TGTGCCAGCAGTTCGCGACCAGCGGGGCTCAATGAGCAGTTCTTC.

As regards this clonotype: A much larger clone sits a single nucleotide away, making a read error possible. The J gene is TRBJ2-5, the V gene TRBV2; no reliable D call. V lost 11 bases to trimming and J lost 2 bases, with 18 bases between them. Germline assignment: CDR1 SNHLY and CDR2 FYNNEI. The CDR3 sequence is 14 residues long. The CDR3 DNA reads TGTGCCGGCAAGATGGTCGCCACGCAAGAGACCCAGTACTTC. Protein: CAGKMVATQETQYF.

Ten or more counts support this clonotype. The chain links TRBV6-2 or TRBV6-3 to TRBJ2-1, with 8 nucleotides matching TRBD1. Germline CDR1 is MNHEY and CDR2 is SVGEGT. The CDR3 is 14 residues long. V was pared by 6 bases and J by 6 bases, with 7 bases of the junction left unmatched. Here the CDR3 reads CASRRTGLGNEQFF. The CDR3 DNA reads as TGTGCCAGCAGAAGGACAGGGCTTGGCAATGAGCAGTTCTTC.